This TCR beta chain was identified during a study of shared clonotypes between healthy human individuals (dated by TCRdb to 2018 to 2020). In terms of the full investigation: The cohort comprised a couple of women and a few men aged 18 to 49 years. Libraries were prepared and TCR repertoires were sequenced by different laboratories using diverse techniques, in order to increase sequencing depth and limit assay-specific biases. Leukapheresis yielded between about 0.94 and 8.9 billion PBMCs per donor. To estimate repertoire size and how much clonotype sharing occurs between individuals, the study deeply sequenced the blood TCR repertoires of 4 to 6 healthy adults. Per donor, three plates each were used for CD4 naive and CD4 memory, two for CD8 naive, and one for CD8 memory.

CD8 naive samples were CD45RO-negative cells positively selected for CCR7, giving a CD45RA+CCR7+ population that excluded TemRA cells. The donors were healthy, HIV-negative adults who had no recently reported acute infections or vaccinations. Every donor was a Caucasian adult living in Nashville, Tennessee, USA. Blood was obtained by leukapheresis, after which PBMCs were separated by Ficoll-Histopaque density gradient centrifugation and cryopreserved in liquid nitrogen vapor phase. Purity and quantity of every magnetically sorted T cell population were checked by analytical flow cytometry. From each sorted fraction, genomic DNA was isolated and quantified by UV absorbance on a Nanodrop 2000c. Using the deep immunoSEQ assay, TCR CDR3 regions were amplified from genomic DNA by multiplex PCR. Extracted genomic DNA from each cell subset was distributed evenly across all wells of several immunoSEQ 96-well plates, and each plate was treated as a replicate. For sorted subsets, about 200 ng genomic DNA, equal to tens of thousands of T cell genomes, was loaded into each replicate PCR. Purified libraries were quantified with a Qubit 3.0 fluorometer, sized on a Bioanalyzer 2100, and re-quantified with the KAPA Library Quantification kit. A separate single-read 150-cycle Illumina NextSeq 550 flow cell was used to sequence each immunoSEQ 96-well plate. The published analysis was carried out like this. Because only junctional sequences without quality scores were contained in the immunoSEQ output, filtering matching that applied to full-length reads could not be performed. Sequences were annotated with PyIR, a Python wrapper for IgBLAST v1.9, and V/J genes and CDR3 were assigned using IMGT germline references. Reads with weak V/J assignments (E-value above 1e-6), missing CDR3, stop codons, out-of-frame junctions, or ambiguous translated residues were removed. A V3J clonotype was defined by an identical inferred V gene, J gene, and CDR3 amino acid sequence. The percentage overlap between two repertoires was calculated by dividing the number of shared unique clonotypes by the size of the smaller repertoire. Three approaches were used to assess repertoire richness: RTK rarefaction, the Chao1 estimator, and Recon v2.1 estimates of unobserved clonotypes. For all TCRbeta clonotypes obtained by the gDNA method from a handful of donors, generation probabilities were computed with OLGA. TCRdb mirrors the immuneACCESS table, restricted to in-frame sequences. Some clones are absent from its copies; in checked studies, under half trace to an unresolved V gene, and the reason for the others is unknown. D and trimming come from the DNA, and the V and J calls and clone size come from that table. Here the sample has about 2.1 million clones; just over 90% occur a single time. Around 1.7% of the sample rests with the top ten.

As concerns this clone: Its antigen target is currently unknown. The record has no base qualities; no much larger clone is one base away. Other nucleotide sequences from this sample produce the same CDR3.

Via the germline V gene (reference sequence), CDR1 is LNHDA and CDR2 SQIVND. V sheds 2 bases and J sheds 6 bases, leaving 2 bases between their ends. CDR3 length: 11 amino acids, cysteine to phenylalanine. The only DNA kept is the CDR3, 33 bases in frame from the first base. General study outcomes and caveats: Even with the large sequencing depth, rarefaction of the sorted-subset datasets indicated that sequencing was incomplete. Sharing across several donors was observed for about 5% of naive CD4, over 3% of naive CD8, about 2.3% of memory CD4, and about 0.38% of memory CD8 clonotypes. Higher generation probabilities were observed for clonotypes shared by all four sorted-subset donors than for non-shared clonotypes. Naive subsets generally had larger estimated clonotype richness than memory subsets did. Pairwise subsampling indicated that sequencing depth was expected to affect the degree of clonotype sharing among donors. Because the study included only a small number of donors, the genetic and exposure-history diversity represented was limited. Only blood was sampled, and tissue TCR repertoires likely differ from those in blood.

The V gene is TRBV19 and the J gene is TRBJ2-1; no D gene is confidently identified. This TCR derives from a man aged 18 to 30 in good health. Some clones in this sample may be carry-over from other donors' samples. Sequencing was carried out using naive CD8+ T cells from PBMCs. Interpreted using the paper, the cell subset or site label stands for: CD45RA+CCR7+. The CDR3 protein is CASSIINEQFF. The DNA sequence follows: TGTGCCAGTAGTATAATCAATGAGCAGTTCTTC.